Listed here is a single TCR beta chain. The table lists this clonotype with many counts. Its antigen has not been determined. Within one base of it there is no much larger clone, and no base qualities were kept. The entry originates in a study of response to subunit inactivated influenza vaccine (dated by TCRdb to 2017 to 2018). Context from the whole study: Deep quantitative profiling of the T cell receptor repertoire was used in the study to follow responses to a trivalent subunit inactivated influenza vaccine. The full study reports these points: According to the authors, only a limited number of new T cells may be recruited by each seasonal influenza vaccination.

The CDR3 holds 13 amino acids from the cysteine to the phenylalanine. Here the CDR3 DNA is all that survives: 39 bases in frame from base 1. V is cut back by 8 bases and J by 3 bases, with 6 bases in the junction unmatched. CDR1 is given as MNHEY and CDR2 as SMNVEV, both from the germline V gene (reference sequence). Library preparation used RT-PCR. Reads for this sample came from an Illumina HiSeq 2500. TCRdb's own reprocessing of the public reads used fastp at Q25 and MiXCR and kept productive beta chains. Records with the same CDR3 protein are collapsed into one entry carrying the most frequent genes and DNA. In all, the sample holds about 520,000 distinct CDR3 sequences, and roughly 7.9% of those were seen once. The ten top clones hold around 13% of the sample.

The TCR originated in a man aged 50 to 69 who received an inactivated influenza vaccine. Donor details come from another sample of the same person, matched by shared clones. The sequencing here drew on PBMCs from blood, taken about 24 months after vaccination. The chain couples TRBV27 to TRBJ2-7, and 8 bases in between align with TRBD2. The DNA reads as follows: TGTGCCAGCTGCGGGGGGATAGGCTACGAGCAGTACTTC. The translation is CASCGGIGYEQYF.